This passage covers 25 T cell receptor beta chains from one sample sequenced in a study of T cell responses to AZD1222 COVID-19 vaccine. Using immunoSEQ multiplex PCR, the repertoire was profiled, and TCRdb retains in-frame clones only, with some absent. The data hold about 150,000 clones, with approximately 90% observed a single time. Specimen: peripheral blood, collected on day 0 of MenACWY control vaccination. The receptors derive from an adult in good health.

This chain connects TRBV18 to TRBJ1-5; no clear D. CDR3 length equals 13 residues. The V and J ends lost 6 bases and 7 bases respectively, with 13 bases between them. The germline CDR1 and CDR2 sequences are KGHSH and LQKENI. The CDR3 nucleotides are TGTGCCAGCTCCCTCGATCGTGGACAGCCCCAGCATTTT. As protein: CASSLDRGQPQHF.

The V and J genes are TRBV19 and TRBJ2-7; D is unresolved. In germline, CDR1 is LNHDA, CDR2 SQIVND (reference sequence). Trimming cost V 5 bases and J 12 bases, with 14 bases left between them. The CDR3 runs to 11 residues. The CDR3 loop is CASSPGRPRYF. The CDR3 DNA reads TGTGCCAGTAGTCCTGGACGGCCGCGGTACTTC.

This rearrangement joins TRBV7-2 to TRBJ2-1, with D perhaps matching TRBD2 (6 bases). Trimming removed 5 bases from V and 3 bases from J, with 20 bases in between. Germline values: CDR1 SGHTA, CDR2 FQGNSA. CDR3 length: 17 residues. The CDR3 loop reads CASSQFRGLQFYNEQFF. CDR3 sequence (DNA): TGTGCCAGCAGCCAATTTAGGGGACTTCAATTCTACAATGAGCAGTTCTTC.

The rearrangement uses TRBV13 and TRBJ2-5; 8 positions match TRBD1. After removal of 4 bases from V and 1 base from J, the junction contained 5 bases not matched to a gene. In germline, CDR1 is PRHDT, CDR2 FYEKMQ (reference sequence). The CDR3 extends over 15 amino acids. The CDR3 spells CASSSGQGSQETQYF. The CDR3 coding sequence is TGTGCCAGCAGCTCAGGACAGGGAAGCCAAGAGACCCAGTACTTC.

Of note for this clone: The identical CDR3 is also encoded by other nucleotide sequences in the sample. The chain uses TRBV11-2 and TRBJ1-5, with a weak D call TRBD1 (5 bases). The CDR3 sequence is 15 residues long. Per the germline V gene, CDR1 is SGHAT and CDR2 is FQNNGV. The V and J ends lost 0 bases and 4 bases respectively, with 10 bases between them. This CDR3 is CASSLDSGRNQPQHF. The DNA of the CDR3 is TGTGCCAGCAGCTTAGATTCAGGGCGGAATCAGCCCCAGCATTTT.

This chain links TRBV5-1 with TRBJ1-2, with a weak D call TRBD1 (6 bases). CDR3 size: 14 residues. Germline loops: CDR1 SGHRS, CDR2 YFSETQ. Trimming shortened V by 4 bases and J by 6 bases, and 16 bases separated the two germline ends. CDR3 sequence (DNA): TGCGCCAGCAGCGCCAAGGAGGGGGTCGATGGCTACACCTTC. Translating it yields CASSAKEGVDGYTF.

V is TRBV4-2 and J is TRBJ1-2, with TRBD1 as a possible D gene (5 bases). The CDR3 has 14 residues. CDR1 LGHNA and CDR2 YNFKEQ come from the germline V gene. Trimming shortened V by 1 base and J by 8 bases, and 14 bases separated the two germline ends. CDR3 sequence reads: CASSQGGGTDGYTF. DNA of the CDR3: TGTGCCAGCAGCCAAGGTGGGGGGACCGACGGCTACACCTTC.

The CDR3 sequence: CASSLGQSSYEQYF. CDR3 in DNA: TGTGCCAGCAGCTTAGGGCAGTCCTCCTACGAGCAGTACTTC. The V call is TRBV11-2, the J call TRBJ2-7; D remains ambiguous. Germline V gene sequence: CDR1 SGHAT, CDR2 FQNNGV. This CDR3 is 14 amino acids long. Between the trimmed V and J ends, which lost 1 base and 0 bases, there was a span of 7 bases.

The rearrangement links TRBV25-1 to TRBJ1-2; D might be TRBD1 (6 bases). V shed 1 base and J shed 3 bases, with 12 bases lying between them. From germline, CDR1 is MGHDK and CDR2 SYGVNS. CDR3 length: 15 residues. Here the CDR3 reads CASSEWGGLDYGYTF. The CDR3, as DNA: TGTGCCAGCAGTGAATGGGGGGGGCTGGACTATGGCTACACCTTC.

V usage is TRBV3-1 (or the pseudogene TRBV3-2) and J usage is TRBJ2-1; D perhaps matches TRBD1 (5 bases). The CDR3 consists of 13 residues. The germline V gene encodes CDR1 LGHDT and CDR2 YNNKEL (reference sequence). V was trimmed by 3 bases and J by 7 bases, leaving 10 bases between them. The CDR3 sequence: CASSHRVLNEQFF. CDR3 DNA: TGTGCCAGCAGCCACAGGGTCTTGAATGAGCAGTTCTTC.

J is TRBJ2-3 and V is TRBV19, with TRBD2 matching over 10 bases. Germline V CDR1 and CDR2: LNHDA, SQIVND (reference sequence). The trim removed 5 bases at V and 1 base at J, leaving 6 bases unmatched. This CDR3 region has 16 residues. The CDR3 coding sequence is TGTGCCAGTAGTTACGGCGGGACTAGCGGCACAGATACGCAGTATTTT. It yields the protein CASSYGGTSGTDTQYF. Drawing the rest from reference TRBV19 and TRBJ2-3, the complete variable domain is DGGITQSPKYLFRKEGQNVTLSCEQNLNHDAMYWYRQDPGQGLRLIYYSQIVNDFQKGDIAEGYSVSREKKESFPLTVTSAQKNPTAFYLCASSYGGTSGTDTQYFGPGTRLTVL.

This clone was picked up one time. The chain uses TRBV6-5 and TRBJ1-1; D unresolved. The germline V gene has CDR1 MNHEY and CDR2 SVGAGI. The V gene lost 3 bases and the J gene lost 2 bases, with 7 bases spanning the gap. The CDR3 runs to 13 residues. CDR3 nucleotide sequence: TGTGCCAGCAGTTATTCCCATAACACTGAAGCTTTCTTT. This translates into CASSYSHNTEAFF.

The chain carries TRBV5-1 and TRBJ2-7; unclear D gene. The length of the CDR3 is 15 residues. The germline V gene has CDR1 SGHRS and CDR2 YFSETQ. The V and J ends lost 1 base and 6 bases respectively, with 17 bases between them. The CDR3 loop reads CASSLLQVGSPEQYF. CDR3 bases: TGCGCCAGCAGCTTGCTCCAGGTGGGCAGTCCCGAGCAGTACTTC.

This chain links TRBV27 with TRBJ2-1, with 8 bases identical to TRBD2. CDR1 and CDR2 from the germline V gene are MNHEY and SMNVEV (reference sequence). CDR3 length: 18 amino acids. V shed 2 bases and J 5 bases; nucleotides not matched to a gene: 14. The CDR3: CASSLPQAGGRSNNEQFF. In nucleotides, the CDR3 is TGTGCCAGCAGTTTACCACAAGCAGGCGGGAGGTCTAACAATGAGCAGTTCTTC.

This clone was counted a few times. The chain joins TRBV10-3 to TRBJ1-5, with a tentative D call TRBD1 (6 bases). The CDR3 covers 14 residues. Trimming took off 2 bases at V and 6 bases at J, with 11 bases between the two ends. Germline V gene lookup returns CDR1 ENHRY and CDR2 SYGVKD. CDR3 in DNA: TGTGCCATCAGTGAGACCCAAGGGGGTCAGCCCCAGCATTTT. Translation: CAISETQGGQPQHF.

This clone was detected only once. The CDR3 reads CASSLSQGDTEAFF. The CDR3, as DNA: TGTGCCAGCAGTTTATCACAGGGGGACACTGAAGCTTTCTTT. The genes are TRBV27 and TRBJ1-1; TRBD1 matches at 8 bases. Germline CDR1 is MNHEY and CDR2 is SMNVEV (reference sequence). With 0 bases clipped from V and 3 bases from J, the junction kept 0 bases outside the gene matches. There are 14 residues in the CDR3.

This clone was counted at least ten times. The chain uses TRBV6-4 and TRBJ1-5; 7 bases are shared with TRBD1. In germline, CDR1 is MRHNA, CDR2 SNTAGT. The CDR3 loop spans 13 amino acids. V lost 3 bases, J lost 4 bases, and 0 bases stayed unmatched. The CDR3 coding sequence is TGTGCCAGCAGTGAGACAGGGAATCAGCCCCAGCATTTT. Its protein product is CASSETGNQPQHF.

The chain links TRBV6-5 to TRBJ1-2, with 12 bases that match TRBD1. Germline loops: CDR1 MNHEY, CDR2 SVGAGI. J was trimmed by 6 bases and V by 5 bases; bases with no gene match: 7. The CDR3 covers 15 residues. CDR3 sequence: CASSPGTGGRNGYTF. In DNA form, the CDR3 reads TGTGCCAGCAGTCCTGGGACAGGGGGCAGGAATGGCTACACCTTC.

The chain employs TRBV18 and TRBJ1-5, with 10 nucleotides matching TRBD1. With 3 bases clipped from V and 4 bases from J, the junction kept 6 bases outside the gene matches. CDR1 KGHSH and CDR2 LQKENI come from the germline V gene. The CDR3 loop spans 16 amino acids. CDR3 coding DNA: TGTGCCAGCTCACCGAAGGGGACAGGGGTTAATCAGCCCCAGCATTTT. Translated: CASSPKGTGVNQPQHF.

The chain has TRBV28 and TRBJ1-5; 7 positions agree with TRBD1. The V gene end was trimmed by 6 bases and the J gene end by 5 bases; junction bases not matched to a gene: 4. Germline CDR1 and CDR2: MDHEN and SYDVKM. The CDR3 loop spans 13 amino acids. CDR3 sequence reads: CASRTGWDQPQHF. DNA of the CDR3: TGTGCCAGCAGGACAGGGTGGGATCAGCCCCAGCATTTT.

The V and J genes are TRBV11-3 and TRBJ2-2; 8 positions agree with TRBD1. This CDR3 has 15 amino acids. Germline CDR1 is SGHNT and CDR2 is YENEEA. V shed 6 bases and J 5 bases; nucleotides not matched to a gene: 8. Here the CDR3 reads CASSTPGGETGELFF. CDR3 nucleotides: TGTGCCAGCAGTACCCCAGGGGGCGAGACCGGGGAGCTGTTTTTT.

The V call is TRBV6-5, the J call TRBJ2-7, with a tentative D call TRBD1 (6 bases). Germline V lookup: CDR1 MNHEY, CDR2 SVGAGI. CDR3 length equals 14 residues. Trimming took off 9 bases at V and 0 bases at J, with 15 bases between the two ends. The CDR3 is CASTRDKISYEQYF. The CDR3, as DNA: TGTGCCAGTACACGGGACAAAATCTCCTACGAGCAGTACTTC.

This clone was observed once. The chain is built from TRBV2 and TRBJ1-6; the match to TRBD1 covers 9 bases. The CDR3 length is 13 residues. The V gene end was trimmed by 11 bases and the J gene end by 7 bases; junction bases not matched to a gene: 6. Germline V gene sequence: CDR1 SNHLY, CDR2 FYNNEI. This CDR3 is CAGGQGSNSPLHF. The CDR3, as DNA: TGTGCCGGGGGACAGGGTTCGAATTCACCCCTCCACTTT.

J is TRBJ2-1 and V is TRBV15; 8 bases map to TRBD1. V shed 5 bases, J shed 9 bases, and the junction held 15 bases outside the gene matches. Germline loops: CDR1 LNHNV, CDR2 YYDKDF (reference sequence). This CDR3 has 16 amino acids. The CDR3 nucleotides are TGTGCCACCAGCCCCCCGGGACAGGCGCGATCCGGTGAGCAGTTCTTC. Protein sequence: CATSPPGQARSGEQFF.

The CDR3 sequence: CASSLDSFGTDTQYF. The CDR3 region has the DNA TGTGCCAGCAGCTTGGACAGTTTCGGCACAGATACGCAGTATTTT. The rearrangement links TRBV11-3 to TRBJ2-3; the D gene is possibly TRBD1 (6 bases). Germline CDR1 reads SGHNT; CDR2 reads YENEEA. There are 15 residues in the CDR3. The V and J ends lost 3 bases and 1 base respectively, with 11 bases between them. Supplemented by reference TRBV11-3 and TRBJ2-3, the full variable domain reads EAGVVQSPRYKIIEKKQPVAFWCNPISGHNTLYWYLQNLGQGPELLIRYENEEAVDDSQLPKDRFSAERLKGVDSTLKIQPAELGDSAVYLCASSLDSFGTDTQYFGPGTRLTVL.